Presented here are 10 T cell receptor beta chains from one specimen sequenced in a study of cytomegalovirus exposure and HLA in healthy donors. TCRdb's table, derived via immunoSEQ multiplex PCR, lists solely in-frame clones and lacks some. The sample lists more than 200,000 clones; 90% were seen once. The material sequenced was PBMCs. Every receptor here comes from a woman in her thirties in good health and CMV-seronegative.

The DNA of the CDR3 is TGTGCCAGCTCCGGGACGGTTAGAGAGACCCAGTACTTC. Its protein is CASSGTVRETQYF. V is TRBV6-5 and J is TRBJ2-5; D possibly uses TRBD1 or TRBD2 (5 bases each). With 8 bases removed from V and 4 bases from J, the gap between germline ends came to 14 bases. CDR1 and CDR2 from the germline V gene are MNHEY and SVGAGI. This CDR3 has 13 residues.

This clone was observed a handful of times. The rearrangement links TRBV28 to TRBJ1-1; tentative D call: TRBD1 (6 bases). The CDR3 sequence is 15 residues long. Trimming took 2 bases from V and 1 from J, leaving 11 bases between them. CDR1 MDHEN and CDR2 SYDVKM come from the germline V gene. In DNA, the CDR3 is TGTGCCAGCAGTTTACCCAGGGGTTGGAACACTGAAGCTTTCTTT. It specifies CASSLPRGWNTEAFF.

The chain employs TRBV5-1 and TRBJ2-7; D gene unclear. The length of the CDR3 is 18 residues. V was clipped by 7 bases and J by 0 bases, with 26 bases between them. The germline gives CDR1 SGHRS, CDR2 YFSETQ. CDR3 nucleotides: TGCGCCAGCGCCATTTCCAACCCGGCCGGATGGAGCTCCTACGAGCAGTACTTC. It codes for CASAISNPAGWSSYEQYF.

The chain has TRBV18 and TRBJ2-1; D is ambiguous. Germline-derived CDR1 and CDR2 are KGHSH and LQKENI. This CDR3 has 15 residues. Trimming shortened V by 0 bases and J by 8 bases, and 14 bases separated the two germline ends. The DNA for the CDR3 is TGTGCCAGCTCACCACCCGGGCCCCCCTGGGATGAGCAGTTCTTC. As protein: CASSPPGPPWDEQFF.

The chain uses TRBV6-1 and TRBJ2-7; 7 bases are shared with TRBD2. Germline-derived CDR1 and CDR2 are MNHNS and SASEGT. The CDR3 loop spans 13 amino acids. Unmatched junction bases numbered 6, after V lost 8 bases and J lost 2 bases. CDR3 region: CASSSGYTYEQYF. The CDR3 DNA follows: TGTGCCAGCTCTAGCGGTTATACCTACGAGCAGTACTTC.

The genes are TRBV5-6 and TRBJ2-5; possible D gene TRBD2, 7 bases. Trimming pared 2 bases from V and 5 bases from J, leaving 19 bases between. CDR1 SGHDT and CDR2 YYEEEE come from the germline V gene. The CDR3 has 16 residues. CDR3 region: CASSFEGGGPGETQYF. CDR3 nucleotide sequence: TGTGCCAGCAGCTTCGAAGGGGGAGGGCCGGGGGAGACCCAGTACTTC.

The DNA for the CDR3 is TGTGCCAGCAGCGGCACTAGCGGGAAATTCACCGGGGAGCTGTTTTTT. Translation: CASSGTSGKFTGELFF. V gene TRBV11-1 combines with J gene TRBJ2-2, with 10 positions matching TRBD2. CDR1 is SGHAT and CDR2 is FQDESV in the germline V gene (reference sequence). CDR3 size: 16 residues. V lost 5 bases and J lost 4; bases outside the gene matches: 7.

V is TRBV7-2 and J is TRBJ1-2; D is undetermined. Germline V gene data show CDR1 as SGHTA and CDR2 as FQGNSA. The V and J ends lost 3 bases and 5 bases respectively, with 7 bases between them. The CDR3 consists of 12 residues. The CDR3 loop reads CASSLTGYGYTF. The CDR3 DNA is TGTGCCAGCAGCTTGACCGGTTATGGCTACACCTTC.

This clone has just one count. J is TRBJ2-3 and V is TRBV27, with D possibly TRBD1 on 5 matching bases. V was cut by 8 bases and J by 6 bases, with 15 bases left in between. Germline V gene lookup returns CDR1 MNHEY and CDR2 SMNVEV (reference sequence). The CDR3 contains 13 residues. CDR3 DNA sequence: TGTGCCAGCCAGAGACAGCCCTTGGATACGCAGTATTTT. Its protein product is CASQRQPLDTQYF.

The V gene is TRBV7-2, the J gene TRBJ2-7, with TRBD2 identical over 10 bases. CDR3 length: 15 amino acids. V dropped 2 bases and J dropped 4; count of bases not matched to a gene: 5. Germline V gene sequence: CDR1 SGHTA, CDR2 FQGNSA. The CDR3 spells CASSLSSSGGYEQYF. DNA of the CDR3: TGTGCCAGCAGCTTATCTTCTAGCGGGGGATACGAGCAGTACTTC.